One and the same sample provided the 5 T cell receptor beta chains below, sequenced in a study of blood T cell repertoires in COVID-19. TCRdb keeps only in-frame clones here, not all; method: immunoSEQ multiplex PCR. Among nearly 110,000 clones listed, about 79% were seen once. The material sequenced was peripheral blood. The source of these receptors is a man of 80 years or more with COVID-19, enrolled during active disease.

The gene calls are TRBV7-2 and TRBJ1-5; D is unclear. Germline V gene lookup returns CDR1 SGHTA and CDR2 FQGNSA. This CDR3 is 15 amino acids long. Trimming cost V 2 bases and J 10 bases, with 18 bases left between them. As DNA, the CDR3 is TGTGCCAGCAGCTTAAGTCGGGATCAGTTTGGCCCCCAGCATTTT. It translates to CASSLSRDQFGPQHF.

CDR3 region: CASSPLGGSYNEQFF. The CDR3, as DNA: TGTGCCAGCAGCCCTCTTGGGGGGTCCTACAATGAGCAGTTCTTC. The gene calls are TRBV7-8 and TRBJ2-1; D may be TRBD2 (6 bases). The germline gives CDR1 SGHVS, CDR2 FQNEAQ. The ends were cut back, 5 bases at V and 1 base at J, with 12 bases in the middle. The CDR3 extends over 15 amino acids.

Written as DNA, the CDR3 is TGTGCCAGCAGCCCCCCAGGACTAGCGGGTTACACAGATACGCAGTATTTT. Translating gives CASSPPGLAGYTDTQYF. The V call is TRBV14, the J call TRBJ2-3; the match to TRBD2 covers 11 bases. V trimming: 4 bases; J trimming: 2 bases; junction bases outside the gene matches: 8. This CDR3 is 17 amino acids long. Germline V gene lookup returns CDR1 SGHDN and CDR2 FVKESK.

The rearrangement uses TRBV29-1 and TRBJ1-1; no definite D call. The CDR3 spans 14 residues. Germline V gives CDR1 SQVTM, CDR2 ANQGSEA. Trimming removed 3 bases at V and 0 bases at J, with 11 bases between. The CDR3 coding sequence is TGCAGCGTTGAGCATTACATGATGAACACTGAAGCTTTCTTT. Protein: CSVEHYMMNTEAFF.

CDR3: CASSASPGRGGYIQYF. As DNA, the CDR3 is TGTGCCAGCAGTGCTTCTCCCGGGAGGGGGGGTTACATTCAGTACTTC. This rearrangement joins TRBV6-1 to TRBJ2-4, with 8 bases identical to TRBD2. CDR1 is MNHNS, CDR2 SASEGT, per germline. V trimming: 4 bases; J trimming: 8 bases; junction bases outside the gene matches: 13. There are 16 residues in the CDR3.